The 17 T cell receptor beta chains presented below share a single source sample, sequenced in a study of post-analysis software for immune sequencing data. TCR beta cDNA libraries had unique molecular identifiers. Via MiXCR, TCRdb re-called the PCR reads, giving one row per CDR3 protein. This table has about 540,000 distinct CDR3 sequences, under 40% appearing once. Findings and caveats of the study: Compared with controls, patients had more of 4 to 6 TRBV segments, including TRBV5-6, TRBV5-1 and TRBV20-1.

No antigens are known for them. The sequencing input was blood. The receptors stem from a girl younger than 18 with multiple sclerosis.

In its sample, this clonotype was seen a few times. Given a much more abundant clone one base away, this may be a read error. V usage is TRBV2 and J usage is TRBJ2-7; D is undetermined. This CDR3 comprises 11 residues. Germline V gives CDR1 SNHLY, CDR2 FYNNEI. The V gene lost 3 bases and the J gene lost 3 bases, with 3 bases spanning the gap. The CDR3 DNA reads TGTGCCAGCAGTGACAACTACGAGCAGTACTTC. Its protein is CASSDNYEQYF.

The chain uses TRBV7-2 and TRBJ2-3; D ambiguous. The CDR3 is made up of 12 amino acids. CDR1 is SGHTA and CDR2 is FQGNSA in the germline V gene. V lost 4 bases and J lost 7, with 9 bases in between. The CDR3 DNA sequence: TGTGCCAGCAGCTATGATGGGAATACGCAGTATTTT. Translation gives CASSYDGNTQYF.

V is TRBV4-1 and J is TRBJ2-7; 12 positions agree with TRBD2. The J call may not be correct, given that the DNA end is closer to TRBJ2-4. CDR1 is MGHRA and CDR2 is YSYEKL in the germline V gene. This CDR3 region has 17 residues. For the CDR3, the DNA is TGCGCCAGCAGCCAAGAGGGGCGGACTAGCGGGGTTTACATTCAGTACTTC. Translated, it gives CASSQEGRTSGVYIQYF.

CDR3 residues: CASSPKRANNQPQHF. As DNA, the CDR3 is TGTGCCAGCTCGCCCAAGAGAGCGAACAATCAGCCCCAGCATTTT. The chain links TRBV18 to TRBJ1-5; D call uncertain. The CDR3 covers 15 residues. In germline, CDR1 is KGHSH, CDR2 LQKENI. V was clipped by 6 bases and J by 3 bases, with 15 bases between them.

The DNA for the CDR3 is TGCAGTGCTTACAGGTCGAACACCGGGGAGCTGTTTTTT. Translated, it gives CSAYRSNTGELFF. The chain joins TRBV20-1 to TRBJ2-2; possibly TRBD1 for D (5 bases). The CDR3 extends over 13 amino acids. The germline V gene encodes CDR1 DFQATT and CDR2 SNEGSKA (reference sequence). V lost 5 bases and J 0 bases, leaving 7 bases between the germline ends.

This clonotype was detected only a few times. In DNA, the CDR3 is TGTGCCAGCTCACCAGAGGCGGGGAGTAACAATGAGCAGTTCTTC. Amino acids: CASSPEAGSNNEQFF. The rearrangement uses TRBV18 and TRBJ2-1; D possibly corresponds to TRBD2 (6 bases). The CDR3 extends over 15 amino acids. The V end was cut by 2 bases, the J end by 5 bases, with 13 bases between. The germline V gene has CDR1 KGHSH and CDR2 LQKENI.

This clonotype was recorded only once. The chain combines TRBV5-1 with TRBJ1-1; 8 bases map to TRBD1. J lost 1 base, V lost 4 bases, and 6 bases had no gene match. Germline CDR1 SGHRS, CDR2 YFSETQ. This CDR3 comprises 15 residues. In DNA form, the CDR3 reads TGCGCCAGCAGCGCCGGACAGGGATCGAACACTGAAGCTTTCTTT. Translated, it gives CASSAGQGSNTEAFF. Drawing the rest from reference TRBV5-1 and TRBJ1-1, the complete variable domain is KAGVTQTPRYLIKTRGQQVTLSCSPISGHRSVSWYQQTPGQGLQFLFEYFSETQRNKGNFPGRFSGRQFSNSRSEMNVSTLELGDSALYLCASSAGQGSNTEAFFGQGTRLTVV.

This clonotype has a count of ten or more. CDR3 region: CATSGPREYNEQFF. CDR3 coding DNA: TGTGCCACCAGTGGTCCCAGGGAATACAATGAGCAGTTCTTC. The chain links TRBV24-1 to TRBJ2-1, with D maybe TRBD1 (5 bases). Trimming removed 5 bases from V and 4 bases from J, with 11 bases in between. The CDR3 consists of 14 residues. Per germline, CDR1 KGHDR and CDR2 SFDVKD.

This clonotype was detected only a few times. J is TRBJ2-7 and V is TRBV29-1; D is possibly TRBD2 (5 bases). This CDR3 has 13 amino acids. V shed 5 bases and J shed 2 bases, with 13 bases lying between them. The germline V gene encodes CDR1 SQVTM and CDR2 ANQGSEA. The CDR3 reads CSVTRTGTYEQYF. The CDR3 DNA follows: TGCAGCGTTACCCGGACGGGGACCTACGAGCAGTACTTC.

The rearrangement joins TRBV4-1 to TRBJ2-7; perhaps D is TRBD1 or TRBD2 (5 bases each). The CDR3 totals 17 residues. Germline V gene lookup returns CDR1 MGHRA and CDR2 YSYEKL. V lost 2 bases to trimming and J lost 4 bases, with 21 bases between them. The CDR3 coding sequence is TGCGCCAGCAGCCAACCGACGGGACCTCGGAGAGCATACGAGCAGTACTTC. This gives the protein CASSQPTGPRRAYEQYF.

Only a few counts were recorded for this clonotype. The chain links TRBV6-1 to TRBJ2-1; 7 bases align to TRBD2. The trim removed 3 bases at V and 6 bases at J, leaving 14 bases unmatched. This CDR3 is 17 amino acids long. CDR1 is MNHNS, CDR2 SASEGT, per germline. The CDR3 sequence is CASSEYPSGATSNEQFF. In nucleotides, the CDR3 is TGTGCCAGCAGTGAGTATCCGAGCGGGGCCACCTCCAATGAGCAGTTCTTC.

This clonotype was counted between two and nine times. The rearrangement joins TRBV5-1 to TRBJ1-1, with D perhaps TRBD1 (5 bases). Trimming pared 3 bases from V and 3 bases from J, leaving 9 bases between. The CDR3 runs to 13 residues. Germline V lookup: CDR1 SGHRS, CDR2 YFSETQ. CDR3 DNA: TGCGCCAGCAGCTCCCAGGGATACACTGAAGCTTTCTTT. Translated: CASSSQGYTEAFF. The full variable domain, in which reference TRBV5-1 and TRBJ1-1 provide the parts outside the CDR3, is KAGVTQTPRYLIKTRGQQVTLSCSPISGHRSVSWYQQTPGQGLQFLFEYFSETQRNKGNFPGRFSGRQFSNSRSEMNVSTLELGDSALYLCASSSQGYTEAFFGQGTRLTVV.

This clonotype has only a few counts. The chain uses TRBV9 and TRBJ1-4; D ambiguous. Germline V gene data show CDR1 as SGDLS and CDR2 as YYNGEE. CDR3 length equals 16 residues. V lost 4 bases and J 5 bases, leaving 18 bases between the germline ends. CDR3 amino acids: CASSPRGRQLNEKLFF. The CDR3 region has the DNA TGTGCCAGCAGCCCTAGAGGTCGCCAGCTCAATGAAAAACTGTTTTTT.

This chain connects TRBV5-5 to TRBJ1-4; unclear D gene. CDR3 length: 15 amino acids. The ends were cut back, 4 bases at V and 5 bases at J, with 15 bases in the middle. Per the germline V gene, CDR1 is SGHKS and CDR2 is YYEKEE (reference sequence). In DNA, the CDR3 is TGTGCCAGCAGCGAGAAGGTTTTCGCGAATGAAAAACTGTTTTTT. This sequence encodes CASSEKVFANEKLFF.

The chain carries TRBV15 and TRBJ2-4, with 10 bases identical to TRBD2. Germline CDR1 reads LNHNV; CDR2 reads YYDKDF (reference sequence). The CDR3 runs to 16 residues. The ends lost 6 bases at V and 3 bases at J; junction bases unmatched: 8. The CDR3: CATRVAGGSDKNIQYF. The CDR3 DNA reads TGTGCCACCAGAGTAGCGGGGGGAAGCGACAAAAACATTCAGTACTTC.

J is TRBJ1-6 and V is TRBV12-3 or TRBV12-4; perhaps TRBD1 as D (6 bases). V was trimmed by 5 bases and J by 8 bases, leaving 16 bases between them. The CDR3 runs to 15 residues. CDR3 DNA sequence: TGTGCCAGCAGTCGAAAAGGACAGAGTTATTCACCCCTCCACTTT. It is translated as CASSRKGQSYSPLHF.

This clonotype was detected only a few times. The chain links TRBV20-1 to TRBJ2-7; D is unclear. This CDR3 is built from 11 residues. From germline, CDR1 is DFQATT and CDR2 SNEGSKA (reference sequence). V lost 6 bases and J 6 bases, leaving 12 bases between the germline ends. The CDR3 protein is CSADQVSEQYF. The CDR3 bases are TGCAGTGCGGACCAAGTATCCGAGCAGTACTTC.